The 18 T cell receptor beta chains given below trace back to one sample, sequenced in a study of CD8 T cells in ankylosing spondylitis. TCRdb ran MiXCR on the 5' RACE reads and lists one entry per CDR3 protein. The repertoire holds 250,000 to 350,000 distinct CDR3 sequences, with 20% as singletons. The material sequenced was blood, either unsorted or a sorted T cell fraction (not recorded which). Source of these receptors: a male donor with ankylosing spondylitis or in good health (not recorded which).

This clonotype showed up many times. The chain employs TRBV29-1 and TRBJ2-3; 9 bases line up with TRBD2. CDR1 is SQVTM, CDR2 ANQGSEA, per germline. This CDR3 has 14 residues. V lost 4 bases, J lost 5 bases, and 7 bases stayed unmatched. The CDR3 DNA reads TGCAGCGTTGCGGAGGGACTAGCAGGAGATACGCAGTATTTT. Its translation: CSVAEGLAGDTQYF.

This clonotype was recorded a few times. The V gene is TRBV27, the J gene TRBJ2-1, with 9 bases that match TRBD1. V lost 9 bases and J lost 6; bases outside the gene matches: 6. CDR1 is MNHEY, CDR2 SMNVEV, per germline (reference sequence). The CDR3 has 13 residues. CDR3: CASGQGFFNEQFF. CDR3 nucleotide sequence: TGTGCCAGTGGACAGGGGTTTTTCAATGAGCAGTTCTTC.

This clonotype has more than one count but fewer than ten. The chain carries TRBV3-1 and TRBJ1-1; possibly TRBD1 for D (5 bases). CDR1 is LGHDT and CDR2 is YNNKEL in the germline V gene (reference sequence). CDR3 length equals 13 residues. V was cut by 4 bases and J by 5 bases, with 11 bases left in between. CDR3 sequence (DNA): TGTGCCAGCAGCCCCAGGGAGCTAACTGAAGCTTTCTTT. Protein product: CASSPRELTEAFF.

This chain connects TRBV12-3 or TRBV12-4 to TRBJ2-4, with 8 bases lining up with TRBD1. Unmatched junction bases numbered 3, after V lost 5 bases and J lost 3 bases. CDR3 length equals 14 residues. The CDR3 reads CASSPTGGKNIQYF. For the CDR3, the DNA is TGTGCCAGCAGTCCAACAGGGGGCAAAAACATTCAGTACTTC.

The table lists this clonotype with a few counts. This chain uses TRBV3-1 with TRBJ2-1; TRBD2 agrees at 15 bases. The CDR3 is 20 amino acids. Germline assignment: CDR1 LGHDT and CDR2 YNNKEL (reference sequence). V dropped 3 bases and J dropped 4; count of bases not matched to a gene: 13. CDR3 sequence reads: CASSHGTSGRRPTNYNEQFF. Here the CDR3 DNA reads TGTGCCAGCAGCCATGGGACTAGCGGGAGGCGACCCACTAATTACAATGAGCAGTTCTTC.

This clonotype showed up many times. The V and J genes are TRBV11-2 and TRBJ2-5; D gene unclear. CDR1 and CDR2 from the germline V gene are SGHAT and FQNNGV. The CDR3 runs 13 residues. Trimming shortened V by 1 base and J by 5 bases, and 8 bases separated the two germline ends. The CDR3 DNA reads as TGTGCCAGCAGCTTAGCGGGTCTGGAGACCCAGTACTTC. Its protein product is CASSLAGLETQYF.

Regarding this clonotype: Being one base from a much bigger clone, this may be a read error. The chain recombines TRBV29-1 with TRBJ2-2; D not certain. The V gene's germline CDR1 is SQVTM and CDR2 ANQGSEA. The CDR3 totals 14 residues. CDR3 residues: CSVEWAESTRELFF. CDR3 nucleotide sequence: TGCAGCGTTGAATGGGCAGAGAGCACCAGGGAGCTGTTTTTT.

This chain uses TRBV7-9 with TRBJ1-3; 7 bases line up with TRBD1. The CDR3 is 15 amino acids. Germline CDR1 reads SEHNR; CDR2 reads FQNEAQ (reference sequence). J lost 0 bases, V lost 6 bases, and 5 bases had no gene match. The CDR3 DNA sequence: TGTGCCAGCAGTTGGGACAGAAGCTCTGGAAACACCATATATTTT. Amino acids: CASSWDRSSGNTIYF.

This clonotype was seen a handful of times. The V call is TRBV14, the J call TRBJ2-3; no clear D. Trimming took off 3 bases at V and 6 bases at J, with 10 bases between the two ends. Germline V gene data show CDR1 as SGHDN and CDR2 as FVKESK. CDR3 length: 13 amino acids. CDR3 region: CASSQDRLDTQYF. DNA of the CDR3: TGTGCCAGCAGCCAGGACCGGTTGGATACGCAGTATTTT. The full variable domain, its missing parts supplied by reference TRBV14 and TRBJ2-3, is EAGVTQFPSHSVIEKGQTVTLRCDPISGHDNLYWYRRVMGKEIKFLLHFVKESKQDESGMPNNRFLAERTGGTYSTLKVQPAELEDSGVYFCASSQDRLDTQYFGPGTRLTVL.

DNA of the CDR3: TGCAGCGTGGGACAGCGGGGGGGCCCAGATACGCAGTATTTT. Translation gives CSVGQRGGPDTQYF. The chain is built from TRBV29-1 and TRBJ2-3, with TRBD2 matching 10 bases. The CDR3 runs 14 residues. The germline V gene encodes CDR1 SQVTM and CDR2 ANQGSEA. The V gene end was trimmed by 6 bases and the J gene end by 4 bases; junction bases not matched to a gene: 7.

This clonotype was detected ten times or more. The chain recombines TRBV12-3 or TRBV12-4 with TRBJ2-1, with 8 bases fitting TRBD1. There are 17 residues in the CDR3. J was trimmed by 6 bases and V by 7 bases; bases with no gene match: 17. DNA of the CDR3: TGTGCCAGCATGAACTGGGGATCCGGGACAGGACGCAATGAGCAGTTCTTC. Residues: CASMNWGSGTGRNEQFF.

The V call is TRBV29-1, the J call TRBJ2-3, with D possibly TRBD1 on 6 matching bases. V lost 2 bases to trimming and J lost 2 bases, with 11 bases between them. This CDR3 has 14 residues. In germline, CDR1 is SQVTM, CDR2 ANQGSEA. The CDR3 DNA reads as TGCAGCGTTGAAAAAGGGGGTTCCACAGATACGCAGTATTTT. This sequence encodes CSVEKGGSTDTQYF.

This clonotype was recorded at least ten times. The chain employs TRBV12-3 or TRBV12-4 and TRBJ2-7; D is tentatively TRBD1 or TRBD2 (5 bases each). The CDR3 consists of 13 residues. V was clipped by 3 bases and J by 3 bases, with 9 bases between them. This chain's CDR3 is CASSFSGGYEQYV. CDR3 nucleotide sequence: TGTGCCAGCAGTTTTTCTGGGGGCTACGAGCAGTACGTC.

The chain combines TRBV20-1 with TRBJ2-3, with TRBD1 matching 9 bases. With V trimmed by 4 bases and J by 2 bases, 4 bases remained unmatched. Germline V gene data show CDR1 as DFQATT and CDR2 as SNEGSKA (reference sequence). The CDR3 is made up of 14 amino acids. Here the CDR3 reads CSANRGLVTDTQYF. The CDR3 DNA is TGCAGTGCTAACAGGGGGCTGGTCACAGATACGCAGTATTTT.

Written as DNA, the CDR3 is TGTGCCAGCAGCCCGCGACAGGGTACCAACAATGAGCAGTTCTTC. Residues: CASSPRQGTNNEQFF. The chain joins TRBV9 to TRBJ2-1; 7 bases are a match to TRBD1. Trimming cost V 4 bases and J 5 bases; bases outside gene matches: 9. Germline V CDR1 and CDR2: SGDLS, YYNGEE. This CDR3 is built from 15 residues.

J is TRBJ2-1 and V is TRBV27; 11 positions match TRBD2. Trimming took 6 bases from V and 4 from J; bases not matched to a gene: 5. This CDR3 region has 15 residues. CDR1 MNHEY and CDR2 SMNVEV come from the germline V gene (reference sequence). The CDR3 region is CASRGGLAAYNEQFF. CDR3 DNA: TGTGCCAGCAGAGGGGGACTAGCGGCATACAATGAGCAGTTCTTC.

This chain links TRBV12-3 or TRBV12-4 with TRBJ2-3, with D perhaps being TRBD1 or TRBD2 (5 bases each). The CDR3 is 17 residues long. Trimming removed 2 bases at V and 4 bases at J, with 19 bases between. The CDR3 DNA sequence: TGTGCCAGCAGTTTAAAGAGAGGGGCTGATGGTGCAGATACGCAGTATTTT. Translating it yields CASSLKRGADGADTQYF.

In this sample, this clonotype turned up many times. J is TRBJ2-1 and V is TRBV29-1; D call uncertain. CDR3 length: 11 residues. CDR1 and CDR2 from the germline V gene are SQVTM and ANQGSEA. Trimming stripped 6 bases from V and 4 bases from J, with 7 bases between. The CDR3 loop reads CSVSPYNEQFF. Written as DNA, the CDR3 is TGCAGCGTCTCACCTTACAATGAGCAGTTCTTC.